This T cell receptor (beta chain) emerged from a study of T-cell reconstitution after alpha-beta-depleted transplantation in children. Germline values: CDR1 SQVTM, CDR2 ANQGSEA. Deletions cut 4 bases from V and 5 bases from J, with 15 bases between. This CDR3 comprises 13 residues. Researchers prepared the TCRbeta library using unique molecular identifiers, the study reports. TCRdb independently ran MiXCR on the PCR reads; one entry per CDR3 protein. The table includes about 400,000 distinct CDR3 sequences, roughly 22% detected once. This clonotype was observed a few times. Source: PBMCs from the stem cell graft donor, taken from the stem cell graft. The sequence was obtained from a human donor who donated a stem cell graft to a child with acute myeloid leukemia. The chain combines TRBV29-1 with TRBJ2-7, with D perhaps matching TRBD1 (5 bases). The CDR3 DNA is TGCAGCGTTGGTGGGCAGGGTCTCGACGAGCAGTACTTC. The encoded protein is CSVGGQGLDEQYF.